Below are 18 T cell receptor beta chains sequenced from a single sample in a study of OX40 agonist ivuxolimab in advanced cancers. TCRdb's table, derived via immunoSEQ multiplex PCR, lists solely in-frame clones and lacks some. This table has more than 95,000 clones, 92% appearing once. The sample was CD4+ or CD8+ T cells sorted from blood, taken in a trial of the OX40 agonist ivuxolimab. The source of these receptors is an adult with an advanced solid tumor such as melanoma, head and neck, liver or kidney cancer.

This chain uses TRBV6-6 with TRBJ2-1; 9 positions agree with TRBD2. The V and J ends lost 6 bases and 7 bases, in that order; junction bases with no gene match: 13. The CDR3 has 16 residues. Germline V gene sequence: CDR1 MNHNY, CDR2 SVGAGI (reference sequence). The CDR3 DNA follows: TGTGCCAGCAGACAGATAGCGGGAGCCCCAGGAAATGAGCAGTTCTTC. Translation gives CASRQIAGAPGNEQFF.

The chain employs TRBV18 and TRBJ2-7, with D perhaps TRBD1 (5 bases). This CDR3 contains 13 residues. The V gene lost 3 bases and the J gene lost 6 bases, with 12 bases spanning the gap. Germline V lookup: CDR1 KGHSH, CDR2 LQKENI. The CDR3 reads CASSPNGDSEQYF. CDR3 nucleotide sequence: TGTGCCAGCTCACCCAACGGTGACAGCGAGCAGTACTTC. Based on the CDR3 plus reference TRBV18 and TRBJ2-7, the full variable domain is NAGVMQNPRHLVRRRGQEARLRCSPMKGHSHVYWYRQLPEEGLKFMVYLQKENIIDESGMPKERFSAEFPKEGPSILRIQQVVRGDSAAYFCASSPNGDSEQYFGPGTRLTVT.

V gene TRBV7-2 combines with J gene TRBJ2-1, with D possibly matching TRBD2 (5 bases). V was clipped by 3 bases and J by 8 bases, with 14 bases between them. The CDR3 runs to 14 residues. Germline CDR1 SGHTA, CDR2 FQGNSA. In DNA form, the CDR3 reads TGTGCCAGCAGCTTGAGGGAATCTTCGCATGAGCAGTTCTTC. Amino acid sequence: CASSLRESSHEQFF.

This clone was recorded only once. This chain connects TRBV5-1 to TRBJ2-3; D remains ambiguous. Between the trimmed V and J ends, which lost 0 bases and 0 bases, there was a span of 8 bases. Germline CDR1 is SGHRS and CDR2 is YFSETQ. This CDR3 is built from 15 residues. The CDR3 here is CASSLVVASTDTQYF. The DNA of the CDR3 is TGCGCCAGCAGCTTGGTAGTAGCCAGCACAGATACGCAGTATTTT. The full variable domain, with the rest looked up from reference TRBV5-1 and TRBJ2-3, is KAGVTQTPRYLIKTRGQQVTLSCSPISGHRSVSWYQQTPGQGLQFLFEYFSETQRNKGNFPGRFSGRQFSNSRSEMNVSTLELGDSALYLCASSLVVASTDTQYFGPGTRLTVL.

V and J are TRBV4-2 and TRBJ2-5; D remains ambiguous. Germline V CDR1 and CDR2: LGHNA, YNFKEQ. V lost 0 bases and J lost 5, with 13 bases in between. This CDR3 is 15 amino acids long. The CDR3 nucleotides read TGTGCCAGCAGCCAAGAAGGTGGAGTCGGGGAGACCCAGTACTTC. Translation: CASSQEGGVGETQYF.

This chain joins TRBV11-2 and TRBJ1-2, with no clear D. Germline V gives CDR1 SGHAT, CDR2 FQNNGV. The V end was cut by 3 bases, the J end by 9 bases, with 20 bases between. This CDR3 has 15 residues. The chain's CDR3 is CASSFTNPRADSYTF. The CDR3 bases are TGTGCCAGCAGCTTTACGAACCCCCGGGCCGATAGCTACACCTTC.

The V call is TRBV18, the J call TRBJ1-3, with no clear D. Germline CDR1 is KGHSH and CDR2 is LQKENI. With 0 bases removed from V and 8 bases from J, the gap between germline ends came to 8 bases. The CDR3 is 13 residues long. The chain's CDR3 is CASSPPSSDTIYF. The CDR3 coding sequence is TGTGCCAGCTCACCACCATCCTCGGACACCATATATTTT.

V gene TRBV19 combines with J gene TRBJ2-1; 9 nucleotides match TRBD2. This CDR3 has 17 residues. CDR1 and CDR2 from the germline V gene are LNHDA and SQIVND (reference sequence). With V trimmed by 3 bases and J by 5 bases, 11 bases remained unmatched. CDR3 sequence (DNA): TGTGCCAGTAGTATCCCCCCGGGTAGCGGGGGAAACAATGAGCAGTTCTTC. The encoded protein is CASSIPPGSGGNNEQFF. Looking up the rest from reference TRBV19 and TRBJ2-1 gives the full variable domain: DGGITQSPKYLFRKEGQNVTLSCEQNLNHDAMYWYRQDPGQGLRLIYYSQIVNDFQKGDIAEGYSVSREKKESFPLTVTSAQKNPTAFYLCASSIPPGSGGNNEQFFGPGTRLTVL.

CDR3 in amino acids: CASSTFLRPYEQYF. The CDR3 DNA reads as TGTGCCAGCAGCACGTTTCTTCGGCCCTACGAGCAGTACTTC. The chain is built from TRBV11-3 and TRBJ2-7; D not resolved. The CDR3 consists of 14 residues. V was pared by 5 bases and J by 2 bases, with 13 bases between. From germline, CDR1 is SGHNT and CDR2 YENEEA.

The rearrangement uses TRBV5-1 and TRBJ1-1; D uncertain. V was clipped by 0 bases and J by 6 bases, with 15 bases between them. The germline V gene has CDR1 SGHRS and CDR2 YFSETQ. The CDR3 is 15 amino acids. The CDR3 coding sequence is TGCGCCAGCAGCTTGGCCCTGGGTTTCCAGGCTGAAGCTTTCTTT. Translated: CASSLALGFQAEAFF.

The genes are TRBV28 and TRBJ2-7; D not certain. Between the trimmed V and J ends, which lost 2 bases and 1 base, there was a span of 15 bases. In germline, CDR1 is MDHEN, CDR2 SYDVKM. The CDR3 loop spans 16 amino acids. CDR3 amino acids: CASSLRPSSLSYEQYF. CDR3 DNA sequence: TGTGCCAGCAGTTTACGTCCCTCTTCGTTATCCTACGAGCAGTACTTC.

This chain uses TRBV27 with TRBJ2-3, with 7 bases that match TRBD2. This CDR3 spans 15 amino acids. With 4 bases clipped from V and 4 bases from J, the junction kept 8 bases outside the gene matches. CDR1 MNHEY and CDR2 SMNVEV come from the germline V gene (reference sequence). The CDR3 bases are TGTGCCAGCAGTTCTACTAGCGAGAGAGCAGATACGCAGTATTTT. It translates to CASSSTSERADTQYF.

The V gene is TRBV4-1, the J gene TRBJ2-7, with 7 bases lining up with TRBD1. The germline V gene has CDR1 MGHRA and CDR2 YSYEKL. The J segment lost 2 bases and the V segment lost 4 bases, leaving 5 bases of the junction unmatched. This CDR3 has 14 residues. The CDR3 region is CASSPGQATYEQYF. CDR3 sequence (DNA): TGCGCCAGCAGCCCCGGACAGGCCACCTACGAGCAGTACTTC.

The CDR3: CASSVGLSNTGELFF. The CDR3 DNA follows: TGTGCCAGCAGCGTGGGACTTTCAAACACCGGGGAGCTGTTTTTT. The V call is TRBV9, the J call TRBJ2-2, with TRBD2 as a possible D gene (6 bases). Trimming stripped 2 bases from V and 2 bases from J, with 10 bases between. Germline V gives CDR1 SGDLS, CDR2 YYNGEE. This CDR3 is built from 15 residues.

V gene TRBV6-6 combines with J gene TRBJ1-2; D gene uncertain. Trimming left V 5 bases short and J 8 bases short, with 15 bases between. Per germline, CDR1 MNHNY and CDR2 SVGAGI (reference sequence). This CDR3 is 13 amino acids long. CDR3 coding DNA: TGTGCCAGCAGTACCCCCGACCCGAAGGGCTACACCTTC. This encodes CASSTPDPKGYTF.

The rearrangement uses TRBV28 and TRBJ2-1; unclear D gene. The V end lost 5 bases, the J end lost 5 bases, and 16 bases lay between the germline ends. This CDR3 comprises 15 residues. The germline V gene has CDR1 MDHEN and CDR2 SYDVKM. CDR3 loop: CASSPPALIDNEQFF. CDR3 nucleotides: TGTGCCAGCAGTCCCCCGGCACTGATCGACAATGAGCAGTTCTTC.

The rearrangement uses TRBV19 and TRBJ2-7; 10 bases are shared with TRBD1. CDR3 length: 15 amino acids. Germline V CDR1 and CDR2: LNHDA, SQIVND (reference sequence). After removal of 5 bases from V and 2 bases from J, the junction contained 6 bases not matched to a gene. For the CDR3, the DNA is TGTGCCAGTAGTCCACGGACAGGGGGGACCTACGAGCAGTACTTC. This translates into CASSPRTGGTYEQYF.

This chain uses TRBV28 with TRBJ2-5; TRBD1 or TRBD2 may be the D gene (5 bases each). Germline V gene data show CDR1 as MDHEN and CDR2 as SYDVKM. CDR3 size: 14 residues. V was shortened by 6 bases and J by 6 bases, with 17 bases between the two germline ends. The CDR3 coding sequence is TGTGCCAGCAGCGTCGGCGAGGGGCTGAAGACCCAGTACTTC. It codes for CASSVGEGLKTQYF.